The sequence of this TCR beta chain was determined in a study of T-cell memory formation after mild COVID-19. Study-wide results and caveats: There were some responding clones in pre-infection memory, which suggested that cross-reactive memory had joined.

TCRdb processed the 5' RACE reads anew with MiXCR; each CDR3 protein has one entry. The data contain roughly 240,000 distinct CDR3 sequences, 15% of them seen just once; the ten biggest clones take up approximately 2.1%. This clonotype was observed a single time. No antigen is known for it. CDR3 length equals 15 residues. Germline V gene data show CDR1 as SGHDN and CDR2 as FVKESK. V gave up 0 bases and J gave up 7 bases, with 12 bases separating them. The rearrangement joins TRBV14 to TRBJ2-2; D is undetermined. This receptor was obtained from an adult woman who had mild COVID-19 (a few samples of this study predate the infection). Cell type and time point are not known. Material for sequencing was PBMCs or a T cell subset sorted from them (not recorded which). The CDR3 protein is CASSQDAPGVGELFF. CDR3 in DNA: TGTGCCAGCAGCCAAGACGCTCCAGGAGTCGGGGAGCTGTTTTTT.